A selection of T cell receptor beta chains follows, all from one sample in a study of technical replicates of blood from a handful of donors. Sequencing used immunoSEQ multiplex PCR; TCRdb keeps in-frame clones, though not all of them. Here the sample spans under 85,000 clones, 85% to 95% being singletons. Material: T cells isolated from PBMCs. The origin of the receptors is a human donor in good health. CDR3s include the opening cysteine and the closing phenylalanine or tryptophan. A D gene is named only where the DNA matches it firmly. Not every row has a clone size; where given, it reads once, few, many or a size class.

cdr3_nt,cdr3_aa,clone_size,v_call,d_call,j_call
TGTGCCAGCAGCTTATTTGGTAGACTTCCCAGCAATCAGCCCCAGCATTTT,CASSLFGRLPSNQPQHF,-,TRBV7-2,-,TRBJ1-5
TGTGCCAGCAGTTACGGGGGGTACCAAGGCTACACCTTC,CASSYGGYQGYTF,-,TRBV6-5,-,TRBJ1-2
TGTGCCACCAGCAGAGATATGGGCCGTAGCTCTGGAAACACCATATATTTT,CATSRDMGRSSGNTIYF,-,TRBV15,-,TRBJ1-3
TGTGCCAGCAGTTTGGGACAGAGCTCCTATAATTCACCCCTCCACTTT,CASSLGQSSYNSPLHF,-,TRBV6-5,TRBD1,TRBJ1-6
TGTGCCAGCAGCTCCGCGGGGGGCCGCCAAGAGACCCAGTACTTC,CASSSAGGRQETQYF,-,TRBV7-9,TRBD2,TRBJ2-5
TGTGCCAGCAGTGAGGGCAGCCTCTCTGGGGCCAACGTCCTGACTTTC,CASSEGSLSGANVLTF,-,TRBV6-4,-,TRBJ2-6
TGTGCCAGCAGGCCCAGACTAGCGGGGACCTACGAGCAGTACTTC,CASRPRLAGTYEQYF,-,TRBV7-9,TRBD2,TRBJ2-7
TGTGCCAGCAGAAACAGAGATTCACCCCTCCACTTT,CASRNRDSPLHF,-,TRBV2,-,TRBJ1-6
TGTGCCAGCAGCCCCGGACACCTTTATGGCTACACCTTC,CASSPGHLYGYTF,-,TRBV5-4,-,TRBJ1-2
TGTGCCAGCAGGGGACAGGGGACTAGCGGGATCTACGAGCAGTACTTC,CASRGQGTSGIYEQYF,-,TRBV27,TRBD2,TRBJ2-7
TGTGCCAGCAGCCCCAGGGGACAGGGTGGCGAGACCCAGTACTTC,CASSPRGQGGETQYF,-,TRBV11-2,TRBD1,TRBJ2-5
TGTGCCAGCAGTTTGCCGGACAGGGCCAACGAGCAGTACTTC,CASSLPDRANEQYF,-,TRBV28,TRBD1,TRBJ2-7
TGCGCCAGCAGCCCCCTATTTGAGGGGAGGGGTGAAGCTTTCTTT,CASSPLFEGRGEAFF,once,TRBV4-1,-,TRBJ1-1
TGTGCCAGCAGCCTAGGGGGCGCGAGCTCTGGAAACACCATATATTTT,CASSLGGASSGNTIYF,-,TRBV5-4,TRBD1,TRBJ1-3
TGTGCCAGCAGCTTAGCAGGGTTAGCGGGCTACAATGAGCAGTTCTTC,CASSLAGLAGYNEQFF,-,TRBV7-8,TRBD2,TRBJ2-1
TGCAGCGTTTGGGGTGGGGGGACCCGTGGCTACACCTTC,CSVWGGGTRGYTF,-,TRBV29-1,-,TRBJ1-2
TGTGCCAGCAGCTATACGACAGGGTTCTACGAGCAGTACTTC,CASSYTTGFYEQYF,-,TRBV11-2,TRBD1,TRBJ2-7
TGTGCCAGTAGTCCGATTCGGGACAGCGTATATGGCTACACCTTC,CASSPIRDSVYGYTF,-,TRBV27,TRBD1,TRBJ1-2
TGTGCCAGCAGTGGGCTAGGGAGGGGACCAGATACGCAGTATTTT,CASSGLGRGPDTQYF,-,TRBV28,TRBD2,TRBJ2-3
TGTGCCAGCAAGGGACAGGGGGCGGGAAATCAGCCCCAGCATTTT,CASKGQGAGNQPQHF,once,TRBV6-5,TRBD1,TRBJ1-5
TGTGCCAGCAGCTTGATGGGGGGGGGTAATTCACCCCTCCACTTT,CASSLMGGGNSPLHF,-,TRBV5-5,-,TRBJ1-6
TGCAGCGTTTTTCACCTCCGGGACAGGGGCCCACGTAGCAATCAGCCCCAGCATTTT,CSVFHLRDRGPRSNQPQHF,-,TRBV29-1,TRBD1,TRBJ1-5
TGTGCCAGCAGCTTCAGGGTGAGCAATCAGCCCCAGCATTTT,CASSFRVSNQPQHF,-,TRBV7-8,-,TRBJ1-5
TGTGCCAGCAGGGCCAACTCTGGGGCCAACGTCCTGACTTTC,CASRANSGANVLTF,-,TRBV2,-,TRBJ2-6
TGCGCCAGCAGCCTCCGGGACAGGACCAATCAGCCCCAGCATTTT,CASSLRDRTNQPQHF,-,TRBV4-1,TRBD1,TRBJ1-5
TGTGCCAGCTCACCACGGGTGCGGAATGAGCAGTTCTTC,CASSPRVRNEQFF,-,TRBV18,-,TRBJ2-1
TGTGCCAGCAGTTCACACACATACCAGGGGACCCTAAACGTAGGTGGCTACACCTTC,CASSSHTYQGTLNVGGYTF,-,TRBV28,-,TRBJ1-2
TGTGCCAGCAGTACGACCCTCCGGGACAGGGAGCGGAATGGCTACACCTTC,CASSTTLRDRERNGYTF,-,TRBV28,TRBD1,TRBJ1-2
TGTGCCAGCAGTGAAAGTCCGACAGGGGCGATCTACGAGCAGTACTTC,CASSESPTGAIYEQYF,-,TRBV6-1,TRBD1,TRBJ2-7
TGTGCCAGCAGCTTAGTGTTCCGACAGGGGCCTCAAGAGACCCAGTACTTC,CASSLVFRQGPQETQYF,-,TRBV11-2,TRBD1,TRBJ2-5
TGTGCCAGTACCCCAACGGAGGAGATGCTATGCGACGAGCAGTACTTC,CASTPTEEMLCDEQYF,once,TRBV19,-,TRBJ2-7
TGTGCCAGCAGCACCCGTCAGGGGAAGTGGCGGAACTATGGCTACACCTTC,CASSTRQGKWRNYGYTF,-,TRBV13,-,TRBJ1-2
TGTGCCAGCTCACCACCGAGTTCGCCGACAGATACGCAGTATTTT,CASSPPSSPTDTQYF,once,TRBV18,-,TRBJ2-3
TGTGCCAGCAGTTTGAGATTCGGACAGGCCCGTAACTATAATTCACCCCTCCACTTT,CASSLRFGQARNYNSPLHF,-,TRBV27,TRBD1,TRBJ1-6
TGTGCCAGCGGATTTCTCGCGCAGGGGGAGTACGAGCAGTACTTC,CASGFLAQGEYEQYF,-,TRBV6-5,TRBD1,TRBJ2-7
TGTGCCAGCAGTTTTGGGCAGGTGAATGAAAAACTGTTTTTT,CASSFGQVNEKLFF,-,TRBV28,-,TRBJ1-4
TGTGCCTGGGGGGGAGGCAAACTCATATCTGGAAACACCATATATTTT,CAWGGGKLISGNTIYF,few,TRBV30,-,TRBJ1-3
TGCGCCAGCAGCCTTCTCGGGAAGGAGATCGCAGATACGCAGTATTTT,CASSLLGKEIADTQYF,-,TRBV4-1,-,TRBJ2-3
TGTGCCGTTCCCCATCCAGGGCACTATGGCTACACCTTC,CAVPHPGHYGYTF,few,TRBV7-9,-,TRBJ1-2
TGTGCCAGCAGTGTTATTGAGGGACAGGGTAGGGATGGCTACACCTTC,CASSVIEGQGRDGYTF,once,TRBV27,TRBD1,TRBJ1-2
TGTGCCAGCAGCTTAGAGGACAGGGGCTCTGAAGCTTTCTTT,CASSLEDRGSEAFF,-,TRBV11-1,TRBD1,TRBJ1-1
TGTGCCAGCAGTGAAGGGGACACATTGTCGGCCCTCCACTTT,CASSEGDTLSALHF,once,TRBV6-1,-,TRBJ1-6
TGTGCCAGCAGTTTTAACCCATTGCGTCCCCAGCATTTT,CASSFNPLRPQHF,-,TRBV27,-,TRBJ1-5
TGTGCTAGCCGAATCAGGGATGCGCCCCAGAATGAGCAGTTCTTC,CASRIRDAPQNEQFF,-,TRBV7-7,-,TRBJ2-1
TGTGCCAGCAGCTTGGGTCTACTAGGTACCTCCTACAATGAGCAGTTCTTC,CASSLGLLGTSYNEQFF,-,TRBV5-6,-,TRBJ2-1
TGTGCCAGCTCACCGGCGGGCCTAGCGGGCTCCTACGAGCAGTACTTC,CASSPAGLAGSYEQYF,-,TRBV18,TRBD2,TRBJ2-7
TGTGCCACCTCGCTAAGCGGGAGGGAAGCAGATACGCAGTATTTT,CATSLSGREADTQYF,-,TRBV15,TRBD2,TRBJ2-3
TGTGCCAGTTCTTCTGGGGGCGCGTCCACTGAAGCTTTCTTT,CASSSGGASTEAFF,-,TRBV7-6,-,TRBJ1-1
TGTGCCAGCAGGCCAAGGAGCTCCTACGAGCAGTACTTC,CASRPRSSYEQYF,-,TRBV2,-,TRBJ2-7